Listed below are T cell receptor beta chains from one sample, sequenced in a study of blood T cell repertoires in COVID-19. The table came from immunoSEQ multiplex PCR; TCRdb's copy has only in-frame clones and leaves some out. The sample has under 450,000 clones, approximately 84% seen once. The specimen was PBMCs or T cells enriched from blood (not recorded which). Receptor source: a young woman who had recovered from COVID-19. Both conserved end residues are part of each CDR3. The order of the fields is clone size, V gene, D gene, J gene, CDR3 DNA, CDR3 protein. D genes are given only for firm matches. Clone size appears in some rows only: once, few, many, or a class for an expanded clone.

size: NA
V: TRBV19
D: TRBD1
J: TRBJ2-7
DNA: TGTGCCAGTAGTATCGCCGGGACAGACGCCTACGAGCAGTACTTC
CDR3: CASSIAGTDAYEQYF

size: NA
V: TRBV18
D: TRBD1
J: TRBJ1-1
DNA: TGTGCCAGCTCAACAAGACAGGGAGCGAACACTGAAGCTTTCTTT
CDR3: CASSTRQGANTEAFF

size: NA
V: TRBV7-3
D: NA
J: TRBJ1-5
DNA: TGTGCCAGCAGCCTAGGACACAAATCCAATCAGCCCCAGCATTTT
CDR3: CASSLGHKSNQPQHF

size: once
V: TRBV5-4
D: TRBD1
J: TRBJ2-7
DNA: TGTGCCAGCAGCTTGAATCCCACAGGGGGACAGGAGCAGTACTTC
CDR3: CASSLNPTGGQEQYF

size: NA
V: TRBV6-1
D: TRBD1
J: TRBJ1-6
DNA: TGTGCCAGCAGTGAAAGAGGGGGCCTCTATAATTCACCCCTCCACTTT
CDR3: CASSERGGLYNSPLHF

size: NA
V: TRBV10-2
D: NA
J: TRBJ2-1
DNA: TGCGCCAGCAGTGAGGGGAGTTCCTACAATGAGCAGTTCTTC
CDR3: CASSEGSSYNEQFF

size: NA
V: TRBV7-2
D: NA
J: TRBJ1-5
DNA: TGTGCCAGCAGCCCCAGGGGAAACCCCCAGCATTTT
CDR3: CASSPRGNPQHF

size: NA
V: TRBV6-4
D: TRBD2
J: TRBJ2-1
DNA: TGTGCCAGCAGTGTGGTTTGGGACAAGCGGGGGGGCCCGAACAATGAGCAGTTCTTC
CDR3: CASSVVWDKRGGPNNEQFF

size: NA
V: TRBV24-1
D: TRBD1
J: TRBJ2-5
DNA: TGTGCCACCAGTGCCCATTCCCCAACAGGGGAAGGAGAGACCCAGTACTTC
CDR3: CATSAHSPTGEGETQYF

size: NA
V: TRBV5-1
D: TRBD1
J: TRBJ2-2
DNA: TGCGCCAGCAGCTTGCAGGGGGACGGGGAGCTGTTTTTT
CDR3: CASSLQGDGELFF

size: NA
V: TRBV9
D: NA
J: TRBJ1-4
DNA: TGTGCCAGCAGCGTAGCCCCGGGACTGGGGAATGAAAAACTGTTTTTT
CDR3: CASSVAPGLGNEKLFF

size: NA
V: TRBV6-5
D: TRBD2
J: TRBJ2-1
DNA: TGTGCCAGCAGTTACTCGCTAGCGGGTAAGAATGAGCAGTTCTTC
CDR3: CASSYSLAGKNEQFF

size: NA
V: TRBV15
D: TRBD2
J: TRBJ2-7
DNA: TGTGCCACCAGCAGAGAGAGCGGACTAGCGGGGTACGAGCAGTACTTC
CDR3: CATSRESGLAGYEQYF

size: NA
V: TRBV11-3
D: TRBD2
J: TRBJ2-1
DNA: TGTGCCAGCAGCCCGAGGACTAGCGGAGTGTACAATGAGCAGTTCTTC
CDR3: CASSPRTSGVYNEQFF

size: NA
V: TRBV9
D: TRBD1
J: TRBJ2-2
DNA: TGTGCCAGCAGCCGTACGGGACAGGGGGCCAACACCGGGGAGCTGTTTTTT
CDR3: CASSRTGQGANTGELFF

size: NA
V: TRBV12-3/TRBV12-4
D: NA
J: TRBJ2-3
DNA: TGTGCCAGCAGTTTCGAGAGCACAGATACGCAGTATTTT
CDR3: CASSFESTDTQYF

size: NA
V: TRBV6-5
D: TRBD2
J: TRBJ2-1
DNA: TGTGCCAGCACGCGACTAGCGGAGTACAATGAGCAGTTCTTC
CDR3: CASTRLAEYNEQFF

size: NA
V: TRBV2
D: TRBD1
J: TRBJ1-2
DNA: TGTGCCAGCAGTCTAGGGACAGGGAAGAATGGCTACACCTTC
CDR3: CASSLGTGKNGYTF

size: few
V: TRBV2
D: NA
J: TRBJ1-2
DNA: TGTGCCAGCAGGAGGGAGGACTATGGCTACACCTTC
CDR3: CASRREDYGYTF

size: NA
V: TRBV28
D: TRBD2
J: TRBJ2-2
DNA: TGTGCCAGCAGCACTAGCGGGAACACCGGGGAGCTGTTTTTT
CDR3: CASSTSGNTGELFF

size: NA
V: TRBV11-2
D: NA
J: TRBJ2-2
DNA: TGTGCCAGCAGCTTAGTAGGCAGGGTAAAACTTCTCGGGGAGCTGTTTTTT
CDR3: CASSLVGRVKLLGELFF

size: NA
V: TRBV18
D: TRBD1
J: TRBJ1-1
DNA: TGTGCCAGCTCACCAGCCCGACAGGGGGGCACTGAAGCTTTCTTT
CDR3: CASSPARQGGTEAFF

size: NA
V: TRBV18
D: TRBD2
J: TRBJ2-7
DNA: TGTGCCAGCTCACCACGGGAGGGCGTCTCCTACGAGCAGTACTTC
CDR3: CASSPREGVSYEQYF

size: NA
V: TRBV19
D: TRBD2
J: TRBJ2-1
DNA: TGTGCCAGTAGGGATGGACTAGCGTACAATGAGCAGTTCTTC
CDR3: CASRDGLAYNEQFF

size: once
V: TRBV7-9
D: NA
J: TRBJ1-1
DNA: TGTGCCAGCAGCCTCCAGGGGAGGGGACGGAACACTGAAGCTTTCTTT
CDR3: CASSLQGRGRNTEAFF

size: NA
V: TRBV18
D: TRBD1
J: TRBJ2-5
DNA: TGTGCCAGCTCACCAGGGACAGTCCAAGAGACCCAGTACTTC
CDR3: CASSPGTVQETQYF

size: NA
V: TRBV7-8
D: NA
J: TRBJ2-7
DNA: TGTGCCAGCAGCTTACTATACGAGCAGTACTTC
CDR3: CASSLLYEQYF